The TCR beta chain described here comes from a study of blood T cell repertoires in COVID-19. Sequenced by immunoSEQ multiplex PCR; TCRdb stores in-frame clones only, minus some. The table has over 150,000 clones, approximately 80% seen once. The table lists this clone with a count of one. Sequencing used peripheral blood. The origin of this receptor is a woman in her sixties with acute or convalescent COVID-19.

The CDR3 reads CASSLVSPGQGASQETQYF. The CDR3 nucleotides read TGTGCCAGCAGCTTAGTGTCTCCGGGACAGGGGGCTTCTCAAGAGACCCAGTACTTC. The chain is built from TRBV11-2 and TRBJ2-5, with TRBD1 matching 12 bases. Unmatched junction bases numbered 11, after V lost 1 base and J lost 2 bases. Germline-derived CDR1 and CDR2 are SGHAT and FQNNGV. The CDR3 contains 19 residues. The variable domain in full, completed from reference TRBV11-2 and TRBJ2-5, reads EAGVAQSPRYKIIEKRQSVAFWCNPISGHATLYWYQQILGQGPKLLIQFQNNGVVDDSQLPKDRFSAERLKGVDSTLKIQPAKLEDSAVYLCASSLVSPGQGASQETQYFGPGTRLLVL.